Below, one T cell receptor beta chain is given with its context. Per the authors' pipeline: The authors estimated nucleated cell counts from reference gene primer amplification. TCRdb keeps only in-frame clones here, not all; method: immunoSEQ multiplex PCR. The V and J calls and clone size come from that table; D and trimming were worked out from the DNA. The sample holds 120,000 to 150,000 clones, around 86% seen once. These data come from a study of blood T cell repertoires in COVID-19. Study as a whole: Collection of acute and convalescent COVID-19 samples took place in the United States, Italy and Spain. From T cells, B-cell-depleted T cells, or PBMCs came the material, which was cDNA or gDNA.

V was trimmed by 3 bases and J by 8 bases, leaving 9 bases between them. From germline, CDR1 is WNHNN and CDR2 SYGVQD (reference sequence). The CDR3 length is 12 residues. This clonotype was obtained from a woman over 75 with acute or convalescent COVID-19. Sequenced: peripheral blood. This chain links TRBV10-1 with TRBJ2-3; no clear D. CDR3: CASSDFPGTQYF. CDR3 nucleotide sequence: TGCGCCAGCAGTGACTTTCCGGGTACGCAGTATTTT.